These 8 T cell receptor beta chains came from one sample sequenced in a study of neurological immune-mediated disorders. MiXCR, applied by TCRdb to the 5' RACE reads, yields one record per CDR3 protein. The repertoire has tens of thousands of distinct CDR3 sequences, 3.5% to 4% of them found once; the top ten carry roughly 1.9%. Sequenced input: CD4+ T cells from blood. Receptors were obtained from a woman aged 35 to 49 with multiple sclerosis.

This clonotype was seen at least ten times. This sequence joins TRBV7-8 and TRBJ1-5, with 10 bases identical to TRBD1. There are 15 residues in the CDR3. J gave up 3 bases and V 7 bases, and 6 bases lay outside the gene matches. In germline, CDR1 is SGHVS, CDR2 FQNEAQ. CDR3 protein: CASTRGTGDNQPQHF. CDR3 in DNA: TGTGCCAGCACTAGGGGGACAGGGGACAATCAGCCCCAGCATTTT.

This clonotype was counted many times. V and J are TRBV6-1 and TRBJ2-7; D is uncertain. Germline values: CDR1 MNHNS, CDR2 SASEGT. The CDR3 sequence is 11 residues long. The V and J ends lost 10 bases and 5 bases respectively, with 12 bases between them. The CDR3 DNA follows: TGTGCCACCACGGCAACGGACGAGCAGTACTTC. Its translation: CATTATDEQYF.

This clonotype was seen ten or more times. The chain combines TRBV5-1 with TRBJ2-1; D is possibly TRBD2 (6 bases). The CDR3 covers 15 residues. Germline loops: CDR1 SGHRS, CDR2 YFSETQ. The V end lost 0 bases, the J end lost 3 bases, and 10 bases lay between the germline ends. CDR3 coding DNA: TGCGCCAGCAGCTTGGACGGGGGTCTCTACAATGAGCAGTTCTTC. Protein sequence: CASSLDGGLYNEQFF.

This clonotype occurred many times. The chain is built from TRBV5-1 and TRBJ1-3; 7 bases map to TRBD1. The CDR3 runs to 14 residues. Trimming removed 4 bases from V and 4 bases from J; junction bases left unmatched: 5. The germline gives CDR1 SGHRS, CDR2 YFSETQ. Written as DNA, the CDR3 is TGCGCCAGCAGCGGCACAGGGGCCGGAAACACCATATATTTT. Its protein product is CASSGTGAGNTIYF. The complete variable domain, with remaining parts taken from reference TRBV5-1 and TRBJ1-3, reads KAGVTQTPRYLIKTRGQQVTLSCSPISGHRSVSWYQQTPGQGLQFLFEYFSETQRNKGNFPGRFSGRQFSNSRSEMNVSTLELGDSALYLCASSGTGAGNTIYFGEGSWLTVV.

This clonotype came up many times. The rearrangement uses TRBV3-1 and TRBJ2-1; D call uncertain. Trimming removed 4 bases at V and 5 bases at J, with 12 bases between. The CDR3 consists of 14 residues. Looked up from germline, CDR1 is LGHDT and CDR2 is YNNKEL (reference sequence). The CDR3 spells CASSPTAANNEQFF. The CDR3, as DNA: TGTGCCAGCAGCCCGACGGCGGCTAACAATGAGCAGTTCTTC.

This clonotype has ten or more counts. V and J are TRBV2 and TRBJ1-1, with TRBD1 matching 7 bases. The CDR3 is 14 amino acids. Trimming at V came to 6 bases and at J to 1 base, leaving 5 bases not matched to a gene. Germline CDR1 is SNHLY and CDR2 is FYNNEI. CDR3 amino acids: CASREDRSNTEAFF. The CDR3 bases are TGTGCCAGCAGGGAGGACAGGTCGAACACTGAAGCTTTCTTT. Full variable domain (remainder filled in from reference TRBV2 and TRBJ1-1): EPEVTQTPSHQVTQMGQEVILRCVPISNHLYFYWYRQILGQKVEFLVSFYNNEISEKSEIFDDQFSVERPDGSNFTLKIRSTKLEDSAMYFCASREDRSNTEAFFGQGTRLTVV.

This clonotype appeared many times. The CDR3 loop is CASRRGGSSGANVLTF. The CDR3 DNA follows: TGTGCCAGCAGGCGGGGGGGCTCCTCTGGGGCCAACGTCCTGACTTTC. The chain uses TRBV6-2 or TRBV6-3 and TRBJ2-6, with TRBD2 matching 9 bases. V lost 6 bases to trimming and J lost 0 bases; unmatched junction nucleotides: 3. This CDR3 comprises 16 residues. The V gene's germline CDR1 is MNHEY and CDR2 SVGEGT.

There are many counts of this clonotype. CDR3 amino acids: CASRHGQGWNEQYF. The CDR3 DNA reads as TGTGCCAGCAGGCATGGACAGGGTTGGAACGAGCAGTACTTC. This rearrangement joins TRBV6-1 to TRBJ2-7, with 8 positions matching TRBD1. V shed 6 bases and J 5 bases; nucleotides not matched to a gene: 9. Per germline, CDR1 MNHNS and CDR2 SASEGT. The CDR3 is 14 residues long.